This T cell receptor (beta chain) was observed in a study of CD8 T cells in cerebrospinal fluid in Alzheimer's disease. The overall study: Clonal expansion of CSF T cells was measured with plate-based and droplet-based single-cell sequencing. Findings of the study overall: Finding EBV-specific TCRs in cerebrospinal fluid does not show EBV causes Alzheimer's disease. EBV-specific clones showed no enrichment in Alzheimer's patients and were not the top expanded clones.

By frequency, this clonotype registers medium-sized. As yet, its antigen is unknown. CSF cells underwent 10X single-cell V(D)J and 5' gene-expression profiling. With the 10x single-cell sequencing reads reprocessed, TCRdb shows one record per CDR3 protein and no DNA. The sample data list 1,500 or so distinct CDR3 sequences. CDR1 is SNHLY, CDR2 FYNNEI, per germline. The CDR3 runs 15 residues. This TCR was sampled from a human donor with Alzheimer's disease. Sequenced material: cerebrospinal fluid. This sequence joins TRBV2 and TRBJ2-3; checking the TCRdb D call of TRBD1 is not possible without DNA. CDR3 residues: CASRTTGSRTDTQYF.